Reported below is one T cell receptor (beta chain). Its antigen is currently unknown. Looked up from germline, CDR1 is MDHEN and CDR2 is SYDVKM. Trimming shortened V by 5 bases and J by 4 bases, and 11 bases separated the two germline ends. CDR3 size: 13 residues. Libraries were prepared by immunoSEQ multiplex PCR; TCRdb keeps only in-frame clonotypes and omits some of them. Here the sample spans over 1.4 million clones, more than 95% being singletons. The data originate from a study of shared clonotypes between healthy human individuals. Study in general: Donors had three CD4 naive, three CD4 memory, two CD8 naive and one CD8 memory plate apiece. Overall study results and limits: Genetic and exposure-history diversity was limited by the small donor number. Compared with clonotypes that all four donors shared, non-shared clonotypes had lower generation probabilities.

This clonotype was obtained from a man aged 25 to 45 in good health. The sample was naive CD4+ T cells sorted from blood. The subset was: CD45RA+ positively selected. The V and J genes are TRBV28 and TRBJ1-1; no reliable D call. The CDR3 region has the DNA TGTGCCAGCAGTCTCAGAGAGCCCACTGAAGCTTTCTTT. Protein product: CASSLREPTEAFF. Based on the CDR3 plus reference TRBV28 and TRBJ1-1, the full variable domain is DVKVTQSSRYLVKRTGEKVFLECVQDMDHENMFWYRQDPGLGLRLIYFSYDVKMKEKGDIPEGYSVSREKKERFSLILESASTNQTSMYLCASSLREPTEAFFGQGTRLTVV.